The 16 T cell receptor beta chains below were found in one sample sequenced in a study of T-cell reconstitution after alpha-beta-depleted transplantation in children. Using unique molecular identifiers, the investigators prepared the TCRbeta library. TCRdb fed the PCR reads into MiXCR, producing one record per CDR3 protein. The profile shows approximately 510,000 distinct CDR3 sequences, around 18% of them singletons. The sample in question was PBMCs from the stem cell graft donor, obtained from the stem cell graft. The source of these receptors is a human donor who donated a stem cell graft to a child with acute lymphoblastic leukemia.

This clonotype was counted between two and nine times. The J gene is TRBJ2-5, the V gene TRBV20-1, with no clear D. Germline CDR1 reads DFQATT; CDR2 reads SNEGSKA (reference sequence). Deletions cut 6 bases from V and 0 bases from J, with 17 bases between. This CDR3 comprises 15 residues. The chain's CDR3 is CSANPDIVYQETQYF. The CDR3 region has the DNA TGCAGTGCCAACCCCGATATAGTGTACCAAGAGACCCAGTACTTC.

This clonotype was observed a few times. The gene calls are TRBV29-1 and TRBJ2-7; the match to TRBD2 covers 14 bases. The CDR3 contains 14 residues. The J segment lost 2 bases and the V segment lost 6 bases, leaving 3 bases of the junction unmatched. The V gene's germline CDR1 is SQVTM and CDR2 ANQGSEA. Here the CDR3 DNA reads TGCAGCGTCGGACTAGCGGGAGGACCCTACGAGCAGTACTTC. Translation: CSVGLAGGPYEQYF.

CDR3: CASSPRVGTEAFF. CDR3 DNA: TGTGCCAGCAGTCCCAGGGTGGGGACTGAAGCTTTCTTT. The V and J genes are TRBV12-3 or TRBV12-4 and TRBJ1-1; TRBD1 is a possible D gene (5 bases). The CDR3 contains 13 residues. Trimming left V 5 bases short and J 5 bases short, with 12 bases between.

The CDR3 sequence is CATSRVIQGDEQYF. DNA for the CDR3: TGTGCCACCAGCAGAGTTATTCAGGGCGACGAGCAGTACTTC. V gene TRBV15 combines with J gene TRBJ2-7; maybe TRBD1 (5 bases). From germline, CDR1 is LNHNV and CDR2 YYDKDF (reference sequence). The CDR3 is 14 amino acids. Trimming cost V 1 base and J 5 bases, with 12 bases left between them.

This sequence joins TRBV7-9 and TRBJ2-7; D call uncertain. Trimming stripped 5 bases from V and 4 bases from J, with 15 bases between. The CDR3 length is 14 residues. The V gene's germline CDR1 is SEHNR and CDR2 FQNEAQ (reference sequence). CDR3 region: CASSPLDGPYEQYF. The CDR3 nucleotides read TGTGCCAGCAGCCCGTTGGACGGACCGTACGAGCAGTACTTC.

This clonotype has only a few counts. V usage is TRBV5-1 and J usage is TRBJ2-2; D remains unclear. The V gene lost 7 bases and the J gene lost 1 base, with 14 bases spanning the gap. Germline CDR1 reads SGHRS; CDR2 reads YFSETQ. The CDR3 runs to 15 residues. In nucleotides, the CDR3 is TGCGCCAGCTTGACCGCCCTCGGGAACACCGGGGAGCTGTTTTTT. Protein: CASLTALGNTGELFF.

The CDR3 spells CASSIWTGGPYEQYF. The CDR3 DNA follows: TGTGCCAGCAGTATATGGACAGGGGGCCCTTACGAGCAGTACTTC. The chain recombines TRBV27 with TRBJ2-7; 11 bases fit TRBD1. The CDR3 is 15 residues long. Germline lookup yields CDR1 MNHEY and CDR2 SMNVEV (reference sequence). Trimming removed 5 bases from V and 4 bases from J; junction bases left unmatched: 7.

The chain has TRBV5-1 and TRBJ1-6, with TRBD1 identical over 7 bases. Germline V gene data show CDR1 as SGHRS and CDR2 as YFSETQ. V trimming: 4 bases; J trimming: 7 bases; junction bases outside the gene matches: 5. This CDR3 is built from 14 residues. Here the CDR3 DNA reads TGCGCCAGCAGCGAGACAGGGAGCAATTCACCCCTCCACTTT. This gives the protein CASSETGSNSPLHF.

This clonotype was counted ten times or more. The rearrangement joins TRBV5-1 to TRBJ2-3; tentatively, D is TRBD2 (6 bases). CDR1 and CDR2 (germline): SGHRS, YFSETQ. Trimming shortened V by 2 bases and J by 2 bases, and 9 bases separated the two germline ends. This CDR3 is 14 amino acids long. The CDR3 spells CASSFGTFTDTQYF. The CDR3 bases are TGCGCCAGCAGCTTCGGGACTTTCACAGATACGCAGTATTTT.

This clonotype was found a few times. The chain uses TRBV2 and TRBJ1-5; a weak D match, TRBD1 (5 bases). The germline V gene has CDR1 SNHLY and CDR2 FYNNEI. This CDR3 has 16 amino acids. V was pared by 1 base and J by 0 bases, with 10 bases between. CDR3 DNA sequence: TGTGCCAGCAGTGAAGAGGACACCTCTAGCAATCAGCCCCAGCATTTT. Amino acid sequence: CASSEEDTSSNQPQHF.

This clonotype was seen more than once but under ten times. The chain uses TRBV15 and TRBJ2-2; 7 nucleotides align to TRBD1. Trimming took 3 bases from V and 7 from J; bases not matched to a gene: 8. The CDR3 loop spans 15 amino acids. Germline-derived CDR1 and CDR2 are LNHNV and YYDKDF (reference sequence). This CDR3 reads CATSRRQGTVGELFF. The DNA of the CDR3 is TGTGCCACCAGCAGGAGACAGGGTACGGTCGGGGAGCTGTTTTTT.

As DNA, the CDR3 is TGTGCCAGCAGTCCCCTAGTCGGAGTGAGGCTAGCGGAGGCAGCTAGCACAGATACGCAGTATTTT. Residues: CASSPLVGVRLAEAASTDTQYF. The chain is built from TRBV6-2 or TRBV6-3 and TRBJ2-3; 7 positions match TRBD2. V trimming: 5 bases; J trimming: 0 bases; junction bases outside the gene matches: 26. CDR1 is MNHEY and CDR2 is SVGEGT in the germline V gene. The CDR3 totals 22 residues.

The chain has TRBV7-9 and TRBJ2-5; no clear D gene. Trimming left V 1 base short and J 2 bases short, with 11 bases between. CDR1 is SEHNR, CDR2 FQNEAQ, per germline (reference sequence). The CDR3 covers 15 residues. CDR3 in amino acids: CASSLVPSKQETQYF. For the CDR3, the DNA is TGTGCCAGCAGCTTAGTTCCGTCTAAGCAAGAGACCCAGTACTTC.

This clonotype was seen a few times. The CDR3 protein is CASSLASWREASGANVLTF. The CDR3 DNA reads TGCGCCAGCAGCTTGGCCTCCTGGCGGGAGGCCTCTGGGGCCAACGTCCTGACTTTC. V gene TRBV5-1 combines with J gene TRBJ2-6; 8 bases map to TRBD2. Germline assignment: CDR1 SGHRS and CDR2 YFSETQ. The CDR3 has 19 amino acids. V shed 0 bases, J shed 0 bases, and the junction held 8 bases outside the gene matches.

This clonotype was seen only a few times. This chain joins TRBV20-1 and TRBJ2-7, with 10 bases aligning to TRBD2. V lost 3 bases to trimming and J lost 6 bases; unmatched junction nucleotides: 20. The CDR3 totals 18 residues. Germline values: CDR1 DFQATT, CDR2 SNEGSKA (reference sequence). CDR3 in amino acids: CSARAYTTSGMEGGEQYF. The CDR3 bases are TGCAGTGCTAGGGCCTACACTACTAGCGGGATGGAGGGCGGCGAGCAGTACTTC.

This chain joins TRBV5-1 and TRBJ2-1; no firm D call. V was shortened by 3 bases and J by 6 bases, with 7 bases between the two germline ends. The V gene's germline CDR1 is SGHRS and CDR2 YFSETQ. The length of the CDR3 is 12 residues. In nucleotides, the CDR3 is TGCGCCAGCAGCTACACAAGCAATGAGCAGTTCTTC. This gives the protein CASSYTSNEQFF.